The entry that follows covers one T cell receptor beta chain sequence. The source of the sample is a study of control samples from healthy donors and cancer patients. Here immunoSEQ multiplex PCR was the method, and the copy in TCRdb shows in-frame clones only, minus some. There are around 110,000 clones in the sample; nearly 95% occur only once, and about 2.6% lies in the top ten. Germline CDR1 reads MNHEY; CDR2 reads SMNVEV (reference sequence). Losses at the gene ends were 7 bases for V and 7 bases for J; bases not matched to a gene: 7. The CDR3 length is 13 residues. Sequenced: blood. The chain carries TRBV27 and TRBJ1-2; 9 bases agree with TRBD1. This TCR was recovered from a man aged 30-40 years in good health. Written as DNA, the CDR3 is TGTGCCAGCACTTCACAGGGGGCGCCTGGCTACACCTTC. Translating gives CASTSQGAPGYTF.